This passage covers 7 T cell receptor beta chains from one sample sequenced in a study of blood T cell repertoires in COVID-19. Clones were read by immunoSEQ multiplex PCR, and TCRdb kept only the in-frame ones, dropping some. The sample lists about 61,000 clones, 65% to 85% occurring once. Input material: peripheral blood. The origin of the receptors is a man older than 75 with active or convalescent COVID-19.

This clone was counted only a few times. The chain links TRBV18 to TRBJ2-7, with TRBD1 as a possible D gene (6 bases). CDR1 is KGHSH, CDR2 LQKENI, per germline. CDR3 length: 14 amino acids. Trimming stripped 0 bases from V and 8 bases from J, with 14 bases between. Here the CDR3 reads CASSPPGTSFQQYF. The CDR3, as DNA: TGTGCCAGCTCACCACCCGGGACATCTTTCCAGCAGTACTTC. Based on the CDR3 plus reference TRBV18 and TRBJ2-7, the full variable domain is NAGVMQNPRHLVRRRGQEARLRCSPMKGHSHVYWYRQLPEEGLKFMVYLQKENIIDESGMPKERFSAEFPKEGPSILRIQQVVRGDSAAYFCASSPPGTSFQQYFGPGTRLTVT.

In this sample, this clone turned up once. The chain combines TRBV15 with TRBJ2-3, with TRBD2 matching over 10 bases. CDR1 is LNHNV and CDR2 is YYDKDF in the germline V gene (reference sequence). J was trimmed by 1 base and V by 2 bases; bases with no gene match: 3. This CDR3 contains 16 residues. The CDR3 DNA sequence: TGTGCCACCAGCAGAACCGGACTAGCGGGCACAGATACGCAGTATTTT. It yields the protein CATSRTGLAGTDTQYF.

This chain connects TRBV13 to TRBJ2-7, with 12 bases aligning to TRBD1. Trimming at V came to 1 base and at J to 6 bases, leaving 4 bases not matched to a gene. The V gene's germline CDR1 is PRHDT and CDR2 FYEKMQ (reference sequence). CDR3 length equals 15 residues. The DNA for the CDR3 is TGTGCCAGCAGCTTAGTTGGGACAGGGGGCATCGAGCAGTACTTC. Amino acids: CASSLVGTGGIEQYF.

In this sample, this clone turned up a few times. This chain connects TRBV7-8 to TRBJ2-1, with 8 bases identical to TRBD2. CDR3 length equals 15 residues. The V gene end was trimmed by 5 bases and the J gene end by 5 bases; junction bases not matched to a gene: 8. Germline lookup yields CDR1 SGHVS and CDR2 FQNEAQ. The CDR3: CASSPWGLEDNEQFF. CDR3 nucleotide sequence: TGTGCCAGCAGCCCATGGGGACTAGAAGACAATGAGCAGTTCTTC.

This rearrangement joins TRBV10-3 to TRBJ2-2; maybe TRBD2 (6 bases). Trimming removed 2 bases from V and 4 bases from J, with 14 bases in between. This CDR3 region has 16 residues. Germline loops: CDR1 ENHRY, CDR2 SYGVKD. CDR3 coding DNA: TGTGCCATCAGTGAGAATAGCGGAGGCTTCACCGGGGAGCTGTTTTTT. It codes for CAISENSGGFTGELFF.

The chain recombines TRBV25-1 with TRBJ2-7, with 10 nucleotides matching TRBD1. Germline V gene lookup returns CDR1 MGHDK and CDR2 SYGVNS. The ends lost 2 bases at V and 2 bases at J; junction bases unmatched: 3. CDR3 length equals 15 residues. The CDR3 loop reads CASSEGTGAPYEQYF. Here the CDR3 DNA reads TGTGCCAGCAGTGAAGGGACAGGGGCCCCCTACGAGCAGTACTTC.

The chain uses TRBV19 and TRBJ2-2, with D unclear. The ends were cut back, 0 bases at V and 4 bases at J, with 6 bases in the middle. Germline loops: CDR1 LNHDA, CDR2 SQIVND (reference sequence). The CDR3 spans 14 residues. This CDR3 is CASSIDRATGELFF. CDR3 sequence (DNA): TGTGCCAGTAGTATAGATCGAGCCACCGGGGAGCTGTTTTTT. Filled out from reference TRBV19 and TRBJ2-2, the complete variable domain reads DGGITQSPKYLFRKEGQNVTLSCEQNLNHDAMYWYRQDPGQGLRLIYYSQIVNDFQKGDIAEGYSVSREKKESFPLTVTSAQKNPTAFYLCASSIDRATGELFFGEGSRLTVL.